These 8 T cell receptor beta chains came from one sample sequenced in a study of radiation and T cells in renal cell carcinoma. Described time point: baseline pretreatment blood. Described treatment: 15 Gy SBRT to primary tumor, nephrectomy 4 weeks later. The assay was immunoSEQ multiplex PCR, and TCRdb's table has in-frame clones only and misses some. Altogether approximately 140,000 clones are present, approximately 87% being singletons, with the ten largest covering under 30%. Specimen: blood, collected from a patient whose treatment included radiotherapy and nephrectomy. The source of these receptors is a woman in her forties or fifties with renal cell carcinoma.

This rearrangement joins TRBV6-5 to TRBJ2-5; D possibly matches TRBD1 or TRBD2 (5 bases each). V gave up 5 bases and J gave up 3 bases, with 16 bases separating them. The CDR3 loop spans 15 amino acids. The germline V gene has CDR1 MNHEY and CDR2 SVGAGI. CDR3 amino acids: CASSGRPWGKETQYF. The CDR3 nucleotides are TGTGCCAGCAGTGGACGCCCTTGGGGGAAAGAGACCCAGTACTTC.

As for this clone: Other DNA sequences within the sample encode an identical CDR3. V usage is TRBV9 and J usage is TRBJ2-7; 7 nucleotides align to TRBD2. V lost 0 bases, J lost 0 bases, and 3 bases stayed unmatched. CDR3 length: 15 residues. CDR1 and CDR2 from the germline V gene are SGDLS and YYNGEE. CDR3 sequence reads: CASSVEAGSSYEQYF. The CDR3 region has the DNA TGTGCCAGCAGCGTAGAAGCGGGAAGCTCCTACGAGCAGTACTTC.

The chain uses TRBV28 and TRBJ2-5; TRBD2 matches at 8 bases. J lost 4 bases, V lost 8 bases, and 3 bases had no gene match. This CDR3 has 12 amino acids. Germline V lookup: CDR1 MDHEN, CDR2 SYDVKM. The CDR3 nucleotides are TGTGCCAGCCGGGAGGGAAGAGAGACCCAGTACTTC. This sequence encodes CASREGRETQYF.

The chain recombines TRBV28 with TRBJ2-7, with D maybe TRBD2 (6 bases). The CDR3 runs to 14 residues. V dropped 8 bases and J dropped 2 bases, with 16 bases sitting between them. The germline CDR1 and CDR2 sequences are MDHEN and SYDVKM. The CDR3: CASHEEGTPYEQYF. The CDR3 DNA reads as TGTGCCAGCCATGAAGAGGGGACTCCCTACGAGCAGTACTTC. The whole variable domain, filled in from reference TRBV28 and TRBJ2-7, reads DVKVTQSSRYLVKRTGEKVFLECVQDMDHENMFWYRQDPGLGLRLIYFSYDVKMKEKGDIPEGYSVSREKKERFSLILESASTNQTSMYLCASHEEGTPYEQYFGPGTRLTVT.

This clone occurred a few times. V is TRBV28 and J is TRBJ1-5; D might be TRBD1 (5 bases). This CDR3 region has 14 residues. Germline loops: CDR1 MDHEN, CDR2 SYDVKM. The germline V and J ends were trimmed by 6 bases and 5 bases, with 14 bases remaining between them. The CDR3 loop is CASRWDGPYQPQHF. CDR3 DNA: TGTGCCAGCAGATGGGACGGACCCTATCAGCCCCAGCATTTT.

This rearrangement joins TRBV7-2 to TRBJ2-4; 13 bases match TRBD2. V dropped 5 bases and J dropped 6; count of bases not matched to a gene: 4. Germline V gene lookup returns CDR1 SGHTA and CDR2 FQGNSA. The CDR3 length is 15 residues. The CDR3: CASSTGLAGINIQYF. The CDR3 bases are TGTGCCAGCAGCACGGGACTAGCGGGAATAAACATTCAGTACTTC.

The chain combines TRBV27 with TRBJ1-2; 11 bases are a match to TRBD1. V gave up 2 bases and J gave up 4 bases; unmatched junction bases: 3. This CDR3 is 15 amino acids long. Germline CDR1 is MNHEY and CDR2 is SMNVEV (reference sequence). The chain's CDR3 is CASSLGTGGSYGYTF. Written as DNA, the CDR3 is TGTGCCAGCAGTTTAGGGACAGGGGGTAGCTATGGCTACACCTTC.

J is TRBJ2-1 and V is TRBV28; 12 bases align to TRBD1. CDR3 length: 14 amino acids. After removal of 7 bases from V and 12 bases from J, the junction contained 10 bases not matched to a gene. Germline values: CDR1 MDHEN, CDR2 SYDVKM. The CDR3, as DNA: TGTGCCAGCACAGGGGACAGGGGGCGTGCTCCGCAGTTCTTC. Its protein product is CASTGDRGRAPQFF.